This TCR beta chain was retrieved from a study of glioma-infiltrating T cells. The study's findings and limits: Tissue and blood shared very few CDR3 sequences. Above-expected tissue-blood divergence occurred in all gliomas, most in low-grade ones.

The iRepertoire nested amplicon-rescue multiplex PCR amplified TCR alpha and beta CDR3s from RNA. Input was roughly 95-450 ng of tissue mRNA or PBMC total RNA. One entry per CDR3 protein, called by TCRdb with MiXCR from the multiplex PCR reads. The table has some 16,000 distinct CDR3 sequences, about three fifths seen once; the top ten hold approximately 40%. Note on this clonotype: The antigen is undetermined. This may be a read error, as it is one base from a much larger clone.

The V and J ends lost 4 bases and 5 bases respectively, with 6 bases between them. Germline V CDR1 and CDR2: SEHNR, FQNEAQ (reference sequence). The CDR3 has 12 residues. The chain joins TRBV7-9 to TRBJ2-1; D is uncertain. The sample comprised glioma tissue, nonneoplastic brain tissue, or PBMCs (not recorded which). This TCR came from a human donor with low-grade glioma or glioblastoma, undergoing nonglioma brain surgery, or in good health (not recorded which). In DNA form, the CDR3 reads TGTGCCAGCAGCTCTGGACACAATGAGCAGTTCTTC. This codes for CASSSGHNEQFF.